A selection of T cell receptor beta chains follows, all from one sample in a study of T-cell memory formation after mild COVID-19. Each CDR3 protein is one row after TCRdb ran MiXCR on the 5' RACE reads. This table holds hundreds of thousands of distinct CDR3 sequences, under 20% found once. Sequencing used PBMCs or a T cell subset sorted from them (not recorded which). These receptor sequences come from a man younger than 30 who had mild COVID-19 (a few samples of this study predate the infection). Cell type and time point are not known. Both conserved end residues are part of each CDR3. A D gene is named only where the DNA matches it firmly. Part of the rows lack a size; the others show once, few, many or a class for expanded clones.

V gene	D gene	clone size	J gene	CDR3 protein	CDR3 DNA
TRBV20-1	-	few	TRBJ2-3	CSAFRRTSTDTQYF	TGCAGTGCTTTCCGAAGGACAAGCACAGATACGCAGTATTTT
TRBV20-1	-	few	TRBJ1-1	CSASRQTNTEAFF	TGCAGTGCTAGTCGGCAGACGAACACTGAAGCTTTCTTT
TRBV6-9	-	-	TRBJ1-5	CASSARIQPQHF	TGTGCCAGCAGCGCCCGGATTCAGCCCCAGCATTTT
TRBV7-9	TRBD1	-	TRBJ2-5	CASSLVTGGVETQYF	TGTGCCAGCAGCTTGGTGACAGGGGGCGTTGAGACCCAGTACTTC
TRBV6-2/TRBV6-3	-	few	TRBJ2-2	CASSFLATGELFF	TGTGCCAGCAGCTTTCTAGCGACCGGGGAGCTGTTTTTT
TRBV7-9	-	few	TRBJ2-3	CASTLPWDGTDTQYF	TGTGCCAGCACCCTGCCTTGGGACGGCACAGATACGCAGTATTTT
TRBV4-1	-	few	TRBJ2-5	CASSQDRQDQETQYF	TGCGCCAGCAGCCAAGATCGGCAGGACCAAGAGACCCAGTACTTC
TRBV4-2	-	-	TRBJ2-5	CASSPLWPSAPEETQYF	TGTGCCAGCAGCCCCCTCTGGCCTAGCGCCCCGGAAGAGACCCAGTACTTC
TRBV30	-	-	TRBJ1-1	CAWNTGQANTEAFF	TGTGCCTGGAATACGGGTCAAGCGAACACTGAAGCTTTCTTT
TRBV24-1	TRBD1	-	TRBJ1-1	CATSDQGARGTEAFF	TGTGCCACCAGTGATCAGGGGGCGCGAGGGACTGAAGCTTTCTTT
TRBV7-9	TRBD2	-	TRBJ2-1	CASSPSGAPGWNEQFF	TGTGCCAGCAGCCCGAGCGGGGCGCCCGGATGGAATGAGCAGTTCTTC
TRBV12-3/TRBV12-4	-	few	TRBJ2-1	CASSYRGASYNEQFF	TGTGCCAGCAGTTACCGGGGGGCTTCCTACAATGAGCAGTTCTTC
TRBV12-3/TRBV12-4	TRBD1	few	TRBJ1-1	CASNRYRGNTEAFF	TGTGCCAGCAACCGGTACAGGGGGAACACTGAAGCTTTCTTT
TRBV4-1	-	-	TRBJ2-7	CASSQAPRNEQYF	TGCGCCAGCAGCCAGGCCCCCAGGAACGAGCAGTACTTC
TRBV5-6	-	few	TRBJ1-1	CASSLLGVNTEAFF	TGTGCCAGCAGCTTGTTGGGAGTGAACACTGAAGCTTTCTTT
TRBV12-3/TRBV12-4	-	few	TRBJ1-2	CASSPGRRGRGYTF	TGTGCCAGCAGTCCCGGCCGACGCGGACGAGGCTACACCTTC
TRBV4-1	-	few	TRBJ1-1	CASSQEQVDDTEAFF	TGCGCCAGCAGCCAAGAACAAGTCGACGACACTGAAGCTTTCTTT
TRBV28	TRBD1	once	TRBJ1-1	CASSGSGGRHTEAFF	TGTGCCAGCAGTGGATCAGGGGGCCGGCACACTGAAGCTTTCTTT
TRBV5-1	-	many	TRBJ2-7	CASSADGLYEQYF	TGCGCCAGCAGCGCGGACGGGCTGTACGAGCAGTACTTC
TRBV4-1	TRBD1	-	TRBJ2-6	CASSKGQGAGANVLTF	TGCGCCAGCAGCAAAGGACAGGGGGCTGGGGCCAACGTCCTGACTTTC
TRBV20-1	TRBD2	few	TRBJ2-3	CSANGLAGTDTQYF	TGCAGTGCTAACGGACTAGCGGGCACAGATACGCAGTATTTT
TRBV20-1	-	many	TRBJ2-3	CSATGERSDTQYF	TGCAGTGCTACAGGAGAGAGGAGTGATACGCAGTATTTT
TRBV15	-	-	TRBJ2-3	CATSRDGARDVLYTQYF	TGTGCCACCAGCAGAGATGGTGCCAGAGACGTTCTCTATACGCAGTATTTT
TRBV6-5	TRBD1	-	TRBJ2-7	CASSSSGTGSQYF	TGTGCCAGCAGTTCTTCCGGGACAGGGAGTCAGTACTTC
TRBV6-5	TRBD1	-	TRBJ1-2	CASSYWRTGGNYGYTF	TGTGCCAGCAGTTACTGGCGGACAGGGGGTAACTATGGCTACACCTTC
TRBV4-2	-	few	TRBJ2-3	CASSRPGSTDTQYF	TGTGCCAGCAGCCGGCCGGGGAGCACAGATACGCAGTATTTT
TRBV7-9	-	-	TRBJ1-4	CASSERVWGPGEKLFF	TGTGCCAGCAGCGAAAGGGTCTGGGGACCCGGGGAAAAACTGTTTTTT
TRBV5-1	-	-	TRBJ2-3	CASSWGGQPDTQYF	TGCGCCAGCAGCTGGGGGGGACAGCCAGATACGCAGTATTTT
TRBV4-1	-	-	TRBJ1-2	CASSQVGTYGYTF	TGCGCCAGCAGCCAAGTGGGTACCTATGGCTACACCTTC
TRBV5-1	-	few	TRBJ1-2	CASSFWGVDNYGYTF	TGCGCCAGCAGCTTCTGGGGAGTTGATAACTATGGCTACACCTTC
TRBV20-1	-	few	TRBJ1-1	CSASGGGRVFMNTEAFF	TGCAGTGCGTCCGGCGGCGGCAGGGTTTTTATGAACACTGAAGCTTTCTTT
TRBV2	-	many	TRBJ2-5	CASRADRETQYF	TGTGCCAGCAGGGCGGACAGAGAGACCCAGTACTTC
TRBV2	-	-	TRBJ1-6	CASTGQLYNSPLHF	TGTGCCAGCACTGGGCAGCTGTATAATTCACCCCTCCACTTT
TRBV5-1	-	few	TRBJ2-6	CASSSLGAGANVLTF	TGCGCCAGCAGCTCCCTTGGGGCTGGGGCCAACGTCCTGACTTTC
TRBV6-2/TRBV6-3	-	-	TRBJ2-3	CASSNPLASPDTQYF	TGTGCCAGCAGTAACCCTCTAGCGAGCCCAGATACGCAGTATTTT
TRBV29-1	TRBD2	-	TRBJ2-3	CSVDGTSGATDTQYF	TGCAGCGTGGACGGGACTAGCGGGGCCACAGATACGCAGTATTTT
TRBV4-2	TRBD2	-	TRBJ2-1	CASSQDGGGTLNEQFF	TGTGCCAGCAGCCAAGATGGCGGGGGGACTCTCAATGAGCAGTTCTTC
TRBV5-1	-	-	TRBJ1-1	CASSLAVGLNTEAFF	TGCGCCAGCAGCTTGGCCGTAGGTCTGAACACTGAAGCTTTCTTT
TRBV6-1	-	few	TRBJ1-5	CASSEDIWGHQPQHF	TGTGCCAGCAGTGAAGATATCTGGGGTCATCAGCCCCAGCATTTT
TRBV15	TRBD2	-	TRBJ2-3	CATSRDSGLRTDTQYF	TGTGCCACCAGCAGAGATAGCGGGCTTCGCACAGATACGCAGTATTTT
TRBV29-1	TRBD1	many	TRBJ2-5	CSVEMTGHQETQYF	TGCAGCGTTGAGATGACAGGGCACCAAGAGACCCAGTACTTC
TRBV5-5	-	-	TRBJ1-6	CASSLAGHGGPLHF	TGTGCCAGCAGCTTGGCCGGACATGGTGGGCCCCTCCACTTT
TRBV29-1	TRBD1	-	TRBJ1-2	CSVDTLLSGTGIGYTF	TGCAGCGTTGACACCCTTTTATCCGGGACAGGGATCGGCTACACCTTC
TRBV4-1	-	few	TRBJ1-1	CASSHQRQGGNTEAFF	TGCGCCAGCAGCCACCAACGACAAGGAGGGAACACTGAAGCTTTCTTT